The rows below give T cell receptor beta chains drawn from one sample of a study of regulatory T cells in long-lasting Graves disease. TCRdb fed the multiplex PCR reads into MiXCR, producing one record per CDR3 protein. The sample includes around 430,000 distinct CDR3 sequences, 22% seen only once; the top ten take roughly 14%. The sample consisted of peripheral blood mononuclear cells (PBMCs), taken when the disease was refractory, from a patient treated with antithyroid drugs. The receptors shown here come from a female donor with Graves disease. Both conserved end residues are part of each CDR3. Fields, in order: CDR3 DNA, CDR3 protein, CDR3 length, V gene, clone size, J gene, D gene. A D gene is named only where the DNA matches it firmly. For some rows the clone size is stated as once, few or many, or as a class when expanded; others skip it.

TGTGCCAGCAGTTACTCGATGGGCGGCGCGGGAGGAAACACCATATATTTT	CASSYSMGGAGGNTIYF	17	TRBV6-2/TRBV6-3	few	TRBJ1-3	.
TGTGCCAGCACCCTAGGACGGACCGGGGAGCTGTTTTTT	CASTLGRTGELFF	13	TRBV12-3/TRBV12-4	many	TRBJ2-2	.
TGTGCCAGCAGTCCTCCCAGACTAGGGCCTGGAGGGGGCCAGTACTTC	CASSPPRLGPGGGQYF	16	TRBV28	many	TRBJ2-5	.
TGCAGTGCCACTCCTGGAGTCTACGAGCAGTACTTC	CSATPGVYEQYF	12	TRBV20-1	few	TRBJ2-7	.
TGTGCCAGCAGCTTATTTGCCAGCGGGATTCTCGGGGAGCTGTTTTTT	CASSLFASGILGELFF	16	TRBV7-3	.	TRBJ2-2	TRBD2
TGCAGCGTACTTACTAGCGGGTACCAAGAGACCCAGTACTTC	CSVLTSGYQETQYF	14	TRBV29-1	few	TRBJ2-5	TRBD2
TGTGCCAGCCGGACCCAAGGGATCATGAACACCGGGGAGCTGTTTTTT	CASRTQGIMNTGELFF	16	TRBV6-1	.	TRBJ2-2	.
TGTGCCAGCAGTGAAGCGCAGGCCCAGCCGGACTACGAGCAGTACTTC	CASSEAQAQPDYEQYF	16	TRBV6-1	.	TRBJ2-7	.
TGTGCCAGCAGTTTAGGAGTTAGCGGGAGGAGGGAGCAGTACTTC	CASSLGVSGRREQYF	15	TRBV28	.	TRBJ2-7	TRBD2
TGTGCCTGGAGTCTCCGGACTAGCGGGAGGAGAGAGACCCAGTACTTC	CAWSLRTSGRRETQYF	16	TRBV30	many	TRBJ2-5	TRBD2
TGTGCCAGCAGCTTGGAACCCTTAGGGAGCTACGAGCAGTACTTC	CASSLEPLGSYEQYF	15	TRBV5-5	few	TRBJ2-7	.
TGTGCCAGCAGCCCGGGTGGACAGGGAGTCTATGGCTACACCTTC	CASSPGGQGVYGYTF	15	TRBV6-1	many	TRBJ1-2	TRBD1
TGCGCCAGCAGCTTGGCCAGAGGGAGTGGGCCTTACGAGCAGTACTTC	CASSLARGSGPYEQYF	16	TRBV5-1	.	TRBJ2-7	.
TGTGCCAGCAGGGACACCTTGAACACTGAAGCTTTCTTT	CASRDTLNTEAFF	13	TRBV6-1	many	TRBJ1-1	.
TGTGCCAGCAGCCCCAGGGTGAACACTGAAGCTTTCTTT	CASSPRVNTEAFF	13	TRBV19	many	TRBJ1-1	.
TGTGCCAGCAGTGGGAGGACTGGTGCCTACAATGAGCAGTTCTTC	CASSGRTGAYNEQFF	15	TRBV6-1	.	TRBJ2-1	.
TGTGCCAGCAGTTACTCGTCGTGGACTAGCGGGAGCCTCCACTACGAGCAGTACTTC	CASSYSSWTSGSLHYEQYF	19	TRBV6-2/TRBV6-3	few	TRBJ2-7	TRBD2
TGTGCCAGCAGCTTGGAGATCCACCAAGAGACCCAGTACTTC	CASSLEIHQETQYF	14	TRBV7-2	few	TRBJ2-5	.
TGCGCCAGCAGCTTGGGGGACGGTAAAGAGACCCAGTACTTC	CASSLGDGKETQYF	14	TRBV5-1	few	TRBJ2-5	.
TGTGCCAGCAGTCGTGACCGGGCCGTAAGGGGTGAAGCTTTCTTT	CASSRDRAVRGEAFF	15	TRBV6-2/TRBV6-3	few	TRBJ1-1	.
TGTGCCAGCAGGGGGGTCGGGACTACCTCCTACGAGCAGTACTTC	CASRGVGTTSYEQYF	15	TRBV7-9	once	TRBJ2-7	TRBD2
TGTGCCAGCAGTTTACAGGCCAAAAACATTCAGTACTTC	CASSLQAKNIQYF	13	TRBV28	few	TRBJ2-4	.
TGTGCCAGTAGAGCAGGGGGCTCGAACCATGGCTACACCTTC	CASRAGGSNHGYTF	14	TRBV19	.	TRBJ1-2	TRBD1
TGTGCCAGCAGCATCCGGACAGGGTACGGGGAGCTGTTTTTT	CASSIRTGYGELFF	14	TRBV7-9	.	TRBJ2-2	TRBD1
TGTGCCAGCAGTGGGGGCGGCGCGGGGATTATGCCCCAGCATTTT	CASSGGGAGIMPQHF	15	TRBV2	many	TRBJ1-5	.
TGTGCCACCACGAGGGGGAACCCCTCTGGGGCCAACGTCCTGACTTTC	CATTRGNPSGANVLTF	16	TRBV19	.	TRBJ2-6	.
TGTGCCAGCTCATTTACAGGGGATGATTCACCCCTCCACTTT	CASSFTGDDSPLHF	14	TRBV18	.	TRBJ1-6	TRBD1
TGTGCCAGCAACTACGGTACAGGGGTTGGTAGCGGGGAGCTGTTTTTT	CASNYGTGVGSGELFF	16	TRBV12-3/TRBV12-4	many	TRBJ2-2	TRBD1
TGCAGTGCTGAGGGCGGGGGGGATCCCTACAATGAGCAGTTCTTC	CSAEGGGDPYNEQFF	15	TRBV20-1	many	TRBJ2-1	TRBD2
TGTGCCAGCAGCTTTTCCCCGGACACGACTTACGAGCAGTACTTC	CASSFSPDTTYEQYF	15	TRBV5-8	.	TRBJ2-7	.